This T cell receptor (beta chain) is drawn from a study of OX40 agonist ivuxolimab in advanced cancers. CDR1 is ENHRY and CDR2 is SYGVKD in the germline V gene. With 2 bases removed from V and 5 bases from J, the gap between germline ends came to 5 bases. The CDR3 runs 12 residues. Sequenced by immunoSEQ multiplex PCR; TCRdb stores in-frame clones only, minus some. The sample yields about 25,000 clones, approximately 78% seen once. The V gene is TRBV10-3, the J gene TRBJ2-3; D might be TRBD1 (5 bases). The TCR originated in an adult with an advanced solid tumor such as melanoma, head and neck, liver or kidney cancer. Sample: CD4+ or CD8+ T cells sorted from blood, taken in a trial of the OX40 agonist ivuxolimab. The CDR3 sequence is CAISEGQDTQYF. CDR3 DNA: TGTGCCATCAGTGAGGGACAAGATACGCAGTATTTT.